This TCR beta chain was profiled in a study of blood T cell repertoires in COVID-19. Overall study context: Some COVID-19 samples were acute and others convalescent; all came from the United States, Italy and Spain. Nucleic acid was either cDNA or gDNA, and it came from T cells, B-cell-depleted T cells, or PBMCs.

Clones were read by immunoSEQ multiplex PCR, and TCRdb kept only the in-frame ones, dropping some. The sample has around 270,000 clones, approximately 85% seen once. V was trimmed by 3 bases and J by 0 bases, leaving 3 bases between them. Per germline, CDR1 SGHTA and CDR2 FQGTGA. CDR3 length: 13 residues. It was during active infection that Seattle patients were enrolled and then longitudinally followed. The sequenced material came from peripheral blood. The TCR sequence derives from a human donor with COVID-19, enrolled during active disease. The donor label of this sample is uncertain. This sequence joins TRBV7-3 and TRBJ1-5, with D uncertain. The CDR3 nucleotides are TGTGCCAGCAGCTTCGGTAGCAATCAGCCCCAGCATTTT. Translating gives CASSFGSNQPQHF.